The TCR beta chain described here comes from a study of cytomegalovirus exposure and HLA in healthy donors. Study-level findings and limits: Cytomegalovirus-associated TCR beta chains were listed, numbering 164. Most TCR sequences were uncommon, yet certain public TCRs appeared in many donors. That first-cohort TCR clusters tended to co-occur in the 95 to 150 validation repertoires was found in a later analysis. CMV antigen specificity of a few CMV-associated chains was confirmed in vitro.

This CDR3 has 13 amino acids. Germline loops: CDR1 GTSNPN, CDR2 SVGIG (reference sequence). With 2 bases removed from V and 1 base from J, the gap between germline ends came to 7 bases. Measured with immunoSEQ multiplex PCR; TCRdb has only the in-frame clones, and not every one. Altogether about 44,000 clones are present, roughly 93% being singletons, with the ten largest covering approximately 2.1%. Points on this clone: Its antigen is still unknown.

The clonotype was recovered from a woman aged 18-29 years in good health and CMV-seronegative. J is TRBJ2-3 and V is TRBV30; TRBD1 might be the D (5 bases). The material sequenced was PBMCs. CDR3 nucleotides: TGTGCCTGGAGTTTACAGGGCACAGATACGCAGTATTTT. Its protein product is CAWSLQGTDTQYF.